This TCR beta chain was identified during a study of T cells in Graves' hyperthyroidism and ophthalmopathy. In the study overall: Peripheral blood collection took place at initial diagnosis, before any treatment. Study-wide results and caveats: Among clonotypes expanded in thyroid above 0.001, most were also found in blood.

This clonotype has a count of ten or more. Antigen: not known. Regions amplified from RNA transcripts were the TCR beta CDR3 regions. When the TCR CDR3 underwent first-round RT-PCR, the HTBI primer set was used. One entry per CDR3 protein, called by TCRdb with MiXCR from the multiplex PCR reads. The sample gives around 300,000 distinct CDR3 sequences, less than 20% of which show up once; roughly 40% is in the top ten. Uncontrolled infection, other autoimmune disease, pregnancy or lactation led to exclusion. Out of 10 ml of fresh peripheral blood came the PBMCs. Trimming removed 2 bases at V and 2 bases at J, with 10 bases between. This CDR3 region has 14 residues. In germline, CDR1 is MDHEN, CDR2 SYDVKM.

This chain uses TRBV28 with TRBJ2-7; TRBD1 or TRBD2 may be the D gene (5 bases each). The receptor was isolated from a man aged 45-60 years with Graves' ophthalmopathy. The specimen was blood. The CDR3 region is CASSLELGAYEQYF. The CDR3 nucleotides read TGTGCCAGCAGTTTAGAACTAGGGGCCTACGAGCAGTACTTC.